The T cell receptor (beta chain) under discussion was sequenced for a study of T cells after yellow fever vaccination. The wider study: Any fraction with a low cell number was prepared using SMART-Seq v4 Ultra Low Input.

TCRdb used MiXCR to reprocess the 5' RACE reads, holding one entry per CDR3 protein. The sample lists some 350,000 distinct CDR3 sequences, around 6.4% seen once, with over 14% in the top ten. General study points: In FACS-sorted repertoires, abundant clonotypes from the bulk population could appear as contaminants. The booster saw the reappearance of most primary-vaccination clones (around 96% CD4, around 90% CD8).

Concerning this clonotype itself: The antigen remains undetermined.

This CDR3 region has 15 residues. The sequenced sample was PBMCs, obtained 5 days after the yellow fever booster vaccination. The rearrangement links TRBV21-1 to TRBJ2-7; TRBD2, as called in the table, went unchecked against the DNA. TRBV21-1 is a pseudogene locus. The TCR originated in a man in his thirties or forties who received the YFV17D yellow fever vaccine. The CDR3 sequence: CASSKASSRGLEQYF. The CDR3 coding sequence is TGTGCCAGCAGCAAAGCCAGCTCTAGGGGACTCGAGCAGTACTTC.